Listed here are 16 T cell receptor beta chains from one sample, sequenced in a study of blood T cell repertoires in COVID-19. TCRdb keeps only in-frame clones here, not all; method: immunoSEQ multiplex PCR. The data hold some 300,000 clones, with around 85% observed a single time. Sequenced: peripheral blood. These receptors were obtained from a woman in her fifties or sixties with active or convalescent COVID-19.

The chain carries TRBV11-2 and TRBJ2-2, with 8 nucleotides matching TRBD2. The CDR3 covers 17 residues. Looked up from germline, CDR1 is SGHAT and CDR2 is FQNNGV. Trimming at V came to 7 bases and at J to 0 bases, leaving 10 bases not matched to a gene. As DNA, the CDR3 is TGTGCCAGCATGCGAGGGGTGGGACTAGCGAACACCGGGGAGCTGTTTTTT. As protein: CASMRGVGLANTGELFF.

J is TRBJ2-5 and V is TRBV28; 7 bases line up with TRBD1. V lost 7 bases to trimming and J lost 4 bases; unmatched junction nucleotides: 6. Germline CDR1 reads MDHEN; CDR2 reads SYDVKM. This CDR3 has 13 residues. CDR3 nucleotides: TGTGCCAGCATCGACAGGGTTAGAGAGACCCAGTACTTC. Residues: CASIDRVRETQYF.

This chain joins TRBV27 and TRBJ2-7, with 10 bases that match TRBD2. The CDR3 totals 14 residues. Germline V lookup: CDR1 MNHEY, CDR2 SMNVEV (reference sequence). The trim removed 6 bases at V and 3 bases at J, leaving 5 bases unmatched. CDR3 DNA sequence: TGTGCCAGCAGCCTACTAGCGGGATACTACGAGCAGTACTTC. The encoded protein is CASSLLAGYYEQYF.

This clone came up a few times. The chain joins TRBV18 to TRBJ2-7; TRBD2 matches 15 bases. The CDR3 covers 15 residues. V trimming: 3 bases; J trimming: 3 bases; junction bases outside the gene matches: 0. Germline V lookup: CDR1 KGHSH, CDR2 LQKENI. The CDR3 loop is CASSPGLAGGYEQYF. As DNA, the CDR3 is TGTGCCAGCTCACCGGGACTAGCGGGAGGCTACGAGCAGTACTTC.

This chain links TRBV10-3 with TRBJ2-3; 12 positions agree with TRBD2. There are 16 residues in the CDR3. The junction had 10 bases not matched to a gene; V was cut back by 10 bases and J by 2 bases. CDR1 and CDR2 from the germline V gene are ENHRY and SYGVKD. The CDR3 DNA is TGTGCCACTAAAACTAGCGGGAGGCTCCCCACAGATACGCAGTATTTT. This encodes CATKTSGRLPTDTQYF.

This chain connects TRBV2 to TRBJ2-1; 9 bases map to TRBD1. CDR1 is SNHLY, CDR2 FYNNEI, per germline. This CDR3 has 16 residues. After removal of 6 bases from V and 2 bases from J, the junction contained 8 bases not matched to a gene. CDR3 region: CASRGQGEGAYNEQFF. The CDR3 coding sequence is TGTGCCAGCAGGGGACAGGGCGAAGGGGCCTACAATGAGCAGTTCTTC.

The rearrangement links TRBV5-4 to TRBJ2-2; 9 nucleotides align to TRBD2. This CDR3 comprises 16 residues. Germline lookup yields CDR1 SGHNT and CDR2 YYREEE (reference sequence). The trim removed 3 bases at V and 7 bases at J, leaving 10 bases unmatched. The CDR3 loop is CASSSRLAGVNGELFF. The CDR3 DNA reads as TGTGCCAGCAGCTCGCGCTTAGCGGGAGTGAACGGGGAGCTGTTTTTT.

The rearrangement joins TRBV27 to TRBJ2-2, with 9 nucleotides matching TRBD1. CDR3 size: 16 residues. The V segment lost 3 bases and the J segment 7 bases; nucleotides outside the gene matches: 9. Germline CDR1 reads MNHEY; CDR2 reads SMNVEV (reference sequence). The CDR3 nucleotides are TGTGCCAGCAGTTTTGGGAGACAGGGGGTCAGCGGGGAGCTGTTTTTT. Its translation: CASSFGRQGVSGELFF.

This chain uses TRBV5-1 with TRBJ1-2; 9 nucleotides line up with TRBD1. V gave up 3 bases and J gave up 5 bases; unmatched junction bases: 11. CDR1 is SGHRS and CDR2 is YFSETQ in the germline V gene. The CDR3 has 16 residues. The CDR3 region has the DNA TGCGCCAGCAGCTCACTCCTGACAGGGGGAAGATATGGCTACACCTTC. Its translation: CASSSLLTGGRYGYTF.

The chain carries TRBV7-9 and TRBJ1-1; perhaps TRBD1 as D (6 bases). The CDR3 has 17 amino acids. Germline CDR1 reads SEHNR; CDR2 reads FQNEAQ (reference sequence). Trimming took off 0 bases at V and 6 bases at J, with 20 bases between the two ends. The chain's CDR3 is CASSLAMGHPARAEAFF. In DNA form, the CDR3 reads TGTGCCAGCAGCTTAGCGATGGGACACCCCGCTCGTGCTGAAGCTTTCTTT.

The chain couples TRBV27 to TRBJ2-1, with 10 bases that match TRBD2. This CDR3 is 14 amino acids long. J lost 8 bases, V lost 3 bases, and 4 bases had no gene match. Looked up from germline, CDR1 is MNHEY and CDR2 is SMNVEV (reference sequence). This CDR3 reads CASSLGTSAYEQFF. CDR3 nucleotide sequence: TGTGCCAGCAGTTTGGGGACTAGCGCGTATGAGCAGTTCTTC.

This clone was seen a single time. The CDR3 DNA reads TGTGCCAGCACCGATCGGTCTGGGGCCAACGTCCTGACTTTC. Residues: CASTDRSGANVLTF. This chain uses TRBV5-4 with TRBJ2-6; no clear D gene. The CDR3 loop spans 14 amino acids. From germline, CDR1 is SGHNT and CDR2 YYREEE (reference sequence). Trimming stripped 6 bases from V and 1 base from J, with 8 bases between.

The chain is built from TRBV7-2 and TRBJ1-1; TRBD1 might be the D (6 bases). CDR1 SGHTA and CDR2 FQGNSA come from the germline V gene. The ends were cut back, 1 base at V and 0 bases at J, with 9 bases in the middle. CDR3 length: 15 residues. CDR3 coding DNA: TGTGCCAGCAGCTTAGGGCAGGGGATGAACACTGAAGCTTTCTTT. Translation: CASSLGQGMNTEAFF.

The chain couples TRBV5-1 to TRBJ2-1; TRBD2 agrees at 15 bases. The CDR3 consists of 18 residues. CDR1 is SGHRS, CDR2 YFSETQ, per germline. The ends lost 4 bases at V and 1 base at J; junction bases unmatched: 6. CDR3 residues: CASSRGTSGRRSYNEQFF. For the CDR3, the DNA is TGCGCCAGCAGCCGTGGGACTAGCGGGAGGCGGTCCTACAATGAGCAGTTCTTC. The entire variable domain, with the rest obtained from reference TRBV5-1 and TRBJ2-1, is as follows: KAGVTQTPRYLIKTRGQQVTLSCSPISGHRSVSWYQQTPGQGLQFLFEYFSETQRNKGNFPGRFSGRQFSNSRSEMNVSTLELGDSALYLCASSRGTSGRRSYNEQFFGPGTRLTVL.

This clone was counted a single time. The chain links TRBV18 to TRBJ1-4, with D perhaps matching TRBD1 (5 bases). The V gene's germline CDR1 is KGHSH and CDR2 LQKENI. V lost 3 bases to trimming and J lost 8 bases, with 16 bases between them. The CDR3 covers 15 residues. CDR3: CASSPPSGSGEKLFF. The CDR3, as DNA: TGTGCCAGCTCACCCCCTTCCGGTTCAGGGGAAAAACTGTTTTTT.

This clone was observed once. The chain couples TRBV7-9 to TRBJ2-1; D may be TRBD2 (6 bases). The germline V gene encodes CDR1 SEHNR and CDR2 FQNEAQ (reference sequence). Trimming pared 2 bases from V and 4 bases from J, leaving 12 bases between. The CDR3 consists of 15 residues. In DNA form, the CDR3 reads TGTGCCAGCAGCTTACTGCTAGCGCGATACAATGAGCAGTTCTTC. It is translated as CASSLLLARYNEQFF.